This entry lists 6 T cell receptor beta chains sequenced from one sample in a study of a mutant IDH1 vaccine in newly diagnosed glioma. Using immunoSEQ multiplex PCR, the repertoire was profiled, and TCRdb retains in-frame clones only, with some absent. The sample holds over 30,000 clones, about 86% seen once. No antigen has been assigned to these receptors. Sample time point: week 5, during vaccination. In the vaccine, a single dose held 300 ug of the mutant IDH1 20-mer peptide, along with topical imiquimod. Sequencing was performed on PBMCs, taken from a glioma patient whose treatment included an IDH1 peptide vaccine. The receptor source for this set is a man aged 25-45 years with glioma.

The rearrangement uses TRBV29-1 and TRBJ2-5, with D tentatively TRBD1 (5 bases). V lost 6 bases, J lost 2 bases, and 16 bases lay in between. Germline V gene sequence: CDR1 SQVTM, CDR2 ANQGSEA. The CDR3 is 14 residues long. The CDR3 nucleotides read TGCAGCGTCAGAGTCACAGGACAACAAGAGACCCAGTACTTC. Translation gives CSVRVTGQQETQYF.

CDR3 nucleotides: TGTGCCAGCAGCGCAGACCAAGAGACCCAGTACTTC. This gives the protein CASSADQETQYF. The J gene is TRBJ2-5, the V gene TRBV9; D is ambiguous. Germline V CDR1 and CDR2: SGDLS, YYNGEE. The V end lost 3 bases, the J end lost 0 bases, and 3 bases lay between the germline ends. CDR3 length equals 12 residues.

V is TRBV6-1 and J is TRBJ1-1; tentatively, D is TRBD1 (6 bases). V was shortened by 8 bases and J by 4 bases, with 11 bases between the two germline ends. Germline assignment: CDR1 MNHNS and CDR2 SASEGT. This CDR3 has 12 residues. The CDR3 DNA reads TGTGCCAGCGGGCGGGGGGCCACTGAAGCTTTCTTT. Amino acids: CASGRGATEAFF.

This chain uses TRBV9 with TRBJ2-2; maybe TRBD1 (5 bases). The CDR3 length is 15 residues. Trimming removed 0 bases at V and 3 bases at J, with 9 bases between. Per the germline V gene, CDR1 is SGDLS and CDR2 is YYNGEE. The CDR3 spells CASSVVGVDTGELFF. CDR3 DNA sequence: TGTGCCAGCAGCGTAGTAGGGGTGGACACCGGGGAGCTGTTTTTT.

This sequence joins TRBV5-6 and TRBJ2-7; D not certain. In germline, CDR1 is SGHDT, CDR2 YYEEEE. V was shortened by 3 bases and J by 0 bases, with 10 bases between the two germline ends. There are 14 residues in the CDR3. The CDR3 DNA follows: TGTGCCAGCAGCTCAGCATTACGCTCCTACGAGCAGTACTTC. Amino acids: CASSSALRSYEQYF.

As DNA, the CDR3 is TGTGCCAGCAGTACAGGGCAGGGTGGATACACTGAAGCTTTCTTT. This codes for CASSTGQGGYTEAFF. The V gene is TRBV6-1, the J gene TRBJ1-1; weak D call: TRBD1 (6 bases). Trimming left V 5 bases short and J 3 bases short, with 16 bases between. Germline V gene lookup returns CDR1 MNHNS and CDR2 SASEGT. CDR3 size: 15 residues.